This TCR beta chain was identified in a study of molecular identifiers for immune sequencing clone quantification (dated by TCRdb to 2016 to 2019). At the level of the whole study: For a replicate experiment, RNA from around 20,000 or 100,000 naive CD8 T cells was divided into five aliquots, of which four were sequenced. This methods study benchmarked molecular-identifier clustering-based TCR repertoire sequencing (MIDCIRS) and TCR RNA copy counting, using CD8 T cells to do so. The research as a whole found: When barcode sub-clustering was not used, chimeric consensus sequences inflated TCR diversity, with chimeras reaching as high as 47%. A single cell's worth of spiked-in Jurkat TCR RNA was reported detectable even among 850,000 to 1,000,000 naive CD8 T cells. Modeling estimated about 2.8 recovered TCR RNA copies per cell, compared with about 10 by digital PCR, which implies roughly 30% capture efficiency. The naive libraries included spiked-in Jurkat TCR RNA (about nine copies' worth), and this RNA is not part of the donor repertoire. Highly expanded clone sizes could be underestimated if identical TCR molecules share a barcode. In CMV-specific effector cells, clones with more than 20 RNA copies contained over 97% of molecules, whereas in naive cells such clones contained under 1% of molecules.

The sample holds a few counts of this clonotype. Its antigen is unknown. No base quality values were provided; no much bigger clone lies one nucleotide off. The library was built by means of PCR. Sequencing took place on an Illumina HiSeq 4000. Bulk TCR libraries were made following a previously described method, with the TCR primers given in Table S5. The Qiagen AllPrep DNA/RNA kit was used to purify total RNA. Reads from multiple sequencing runs of the same library were pooled before analysis. Regarding the original processing steps: Reads were retained only if an exact TCR constant sequence was present, and the retained reads were trimmed to 150 nt and grouped according to their 12-nt molecular barcodes. Within each barcode group, reads were sub-clustered at a 15% Levenshtein threshold, and quality-weighted consensus sequences were built per RNA molecule. Non-functional sequences were removed, as were lower-count sequences one edit away from another. Barcode sub-clusters with fewer than 20% of the maximum read count were removed, based on fitting two negative binomial distributions. The public reads were quality trimmed at Q25 with fastp and then assembled into clones with MiXCR by TCRdb, keeping productive beta chains. Each entry is one CDR3 protein sequence, shown with its most common DNA and genes. These V and J calls rely on TCRdb rather than the paper's analysis. Across this sample there are roughly 90,000 distinct CDR3 sequences, with around 20% seen only once. The top ten clonotypes cover 0.7% to 0.95% of the sample.

The germline V gene gives CDR1 as MDHEN and CDR2 as SYDVKM. Unmatched junction bases come to 7, with V trimmed by 4 bases and J by 5 bases. Its CDR3 holds 14 amino acids, cysteine through phenylalanine. Only the CDR3 DNA is retained, 42 bases long and in frame from the first base. Libraries of naive CD8 T cells were built from anywhere between roughly 17,000 and 1,000,000 sorted cells, with 10%, 30% or 50% of the purified RNA used. Naive CD8 T cells, defined as CD8+CD4-CCR7+CD45RA+, were FACS-sorted into RLT Plus buffer on a BD FACSAria II. To test detection sensitivity, Jurkat RNA equal to over nine TCR copies was added to samples of about 17,000-1,100,000 naive CD8 T cells. CD8 T cells were enriched using RosetteSep CD8+ T Cell Enrichment Cocktail and Ficoll-Paque, and the enriched cells then underwent ACK red cell lysis.

The rearranged chain carries TRBV28 and TRBJ2-5; TRBD1 agrees with 7 junctional bases. The sequence came from a human donor in good health. Some libraries in this study had Jurkat cell RNA spiked in. The specimen sequenced was naive CD8+ T cells from blood, with Jurkat cell RNA spiked in. The cell subset or site label, as the study defines it: FACS-sorted CD8+CD4-CCR7+CD45RA+ naive T cells. The sequence in DNA is TGTGCCAGCAGTTCCAGGGGGAAGAGGGAGACCCAGTACTTC. It specifies CASSSRGKRETQYF.